This TCR beta chain was documented in a study of resident and recirculating memory T cells in vitiligo. V was pared by 4 bases and J by 7 bases, with 12 bases of the junction left unmatched. CDR1 is MNHNS, CDR2 SASEGT, per germline. The CDR3 is made up of 17 amino acids. Using immunoSEQ multiplex PCR, the repertoire was profiled, and TCRdb retains in-frame clones only, with some absent. Here the sample spans 70,000 to 95,000 clones, approximately 90% being singletons. What was sequenced was blood. The chain employs TRBV6-1 and TRBJ2-1; 11 bases are shared with TRBD2. This clonotype was obtained from a male donor with vitiligo. This chain's CDR3 is CASSVPLAGGPGNEQFF. The CDR3 DNA reads TGTGCCAGCAGTGTGCCCCTAGCGGGAGGACCTGGGAATGAGCAGTTCTTC.